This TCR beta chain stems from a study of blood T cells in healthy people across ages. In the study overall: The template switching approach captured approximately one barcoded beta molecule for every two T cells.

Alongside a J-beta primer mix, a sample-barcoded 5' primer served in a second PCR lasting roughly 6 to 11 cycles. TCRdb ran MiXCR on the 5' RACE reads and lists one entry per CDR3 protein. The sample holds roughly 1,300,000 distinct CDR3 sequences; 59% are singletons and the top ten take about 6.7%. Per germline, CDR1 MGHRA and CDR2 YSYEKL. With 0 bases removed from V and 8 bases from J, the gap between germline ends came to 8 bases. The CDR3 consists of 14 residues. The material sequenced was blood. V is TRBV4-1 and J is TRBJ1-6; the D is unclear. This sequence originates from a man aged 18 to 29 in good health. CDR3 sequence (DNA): TGCGCCAGCAGCCAAGATCGGAGGCATTCACCCCTCCACTTT. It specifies CASSQDRRHSPLHF.